The entry that follows covers one T cell receptor beta chain sequence. It has no known antigen specificity. Per-nucleotide qualities are absent, and no much larger clonotype sits a single base away. CDR1 SGHTA and CDR2 FQGNSA were looked up in the germline V gene. Trimming costs V 5 bases and J 9 bases, and their ends lie 16 bases apart. There are 13 amino acids in the CDR3, from cysteine to phenylalanine inclusive. Of the read, only the CDR3 DNA is kept; its 39 bases are in frame from base 1. These data belong to a study of T cells in tumors after PD-1 blockade (dated by TCRdb to between 2018 and 2021). As for the study more broadly: Exclusion criteria were prior checkpoint blockade, use of systemic immunosuppressants, or recent radiotherapy or other anti-cancer therapy within 4 weeks. Patients received pembrolizumab 200 mg every 3 weeks or cemiplimab 350 mg every 2 weeks. Some patients also continued taking vismodegib 150 mg daily during anti-PD-1 treatment. On average, peripheral blood samples yielded 36,536 unique clonotypes and 113,528 TCR templates (range about 21,000-260,000). The study performed paired single-cell RNA and TCR sequencing on site-matched tumors from BCC or SCC patients before and after anti-PD-1 therapy. To compare clonotypes in blood versus tumor, bulk TCR sequencing was run on 10 peripheral blood samples drawn from four or five patients. Clinical response was assessed using RECIST version 1.1.

The immunoSEQ platform was used for deep TCRbeta sequencing. The authors' pipeline ran thus. Only productive rearrangements were exported from the immunoSEQ Analyzer for downstream analysis. T cell phenotypes were assigned to bulk TCRbeta clonotypes by matching the clonotypes to single-cell RNA+TCR-seq clones that had the same TCRbeta sequence. Clone enrichment in tumor was computed as tumor frequency divided by PBMC frequency from bulk TCR sequencing. TCRs were sorted with GLIPH into specificity groups, meaning clusters of distinct TCRs that share CDR3 motifs and likely recognize common antigens. In its TCRdb copy, this immuneACCESS table keeps in-frame sequences only and misses some clones. Where compared with another copy, unresolved V genes explain less than half of these, and the others have no known cause. Clonal size and the V and J genes are those of that table, whereas D and trimming came from the DNA. Across this sample there are roughly 47,000 clones, with approximately 75% seen only once. Roughly 17% of the sample goes to the ten largest clones.

Beyond this particular receptor, the publication reports: Roughly 43% of tumor TCR clonotypes were found in blood, and some novel exhausted tumor clones appeared in pre-treatment blood, suggesting peripheral recruitment. Where the novel T cell clones came from was not identified, and possible sources could include lymphoid organs or rare unexpanded clones inside the tumor or in the tumor periphery.

Reading the label with the study, this specimen's time point is: before anti-PD-1 therapy. For bulk TCRbeta sequencing, genomic DNA was extracted from tumor biopsies or peripheral blood, and input amounts ranged from about 616 ng to 6,500 ng. Histologically proven advanced or metastatic basal or squamous cell carcinoma was present in all patients, all of whom were poor candidates for surgical resection. The basal cell carcinoma cohort comprised 10 or so patients, of whom seven to nine had bulk tumor TCR sequencing. The sample in question was PBMCs, obtained before anti-PD-1 treatment. This receptor was identified in a human donor with basal cell carcinoma. Recombination connected TRBV7-2 to TRBJ1-1; the best D guess is TRBD1, with 6 bases matching. The DNA sequence is TGTGCCAGCAGCGGCGCCGTGAGGGGGAAAGCTTTCTTT. It translates as CASSGAVRGKAFF.